This T cell receptor beta chain was found in a study of CD8 T cells in ankylosing spondylitis. Study-wide points: Disease-linked clones displayed a CD8+ phenotype and appeared relatively rarely in peripheral blood. Matched synovial fluid from ankylosing spondylitis patients was reported to be enriched for disease-linked clones. Apparently characteristic of ankylosing spondylitis blood was a TCR beta motif (about eight highly homologous variants).

Preparation of TCR beta libraries was done by quantitative 5'-RACE with molecular barcodes. TCRdb re-analysed the 5' RACE reads in MiXCR, keeping a single row per CDR3 protein. Among about 540,000 distinct CDR3 sequences listed, roughly 13% were seen once. The CDR3 has 14 residues. Trimming took off 3 bases at V and 6 bases at J, with 9 bases between the two ends. Germline-derived CDR1 and CDR2 are SGHTA and FQGNSA. In the case of this clonotype: Its target is not known.

This sequence joins TRBV7-2 and TRBJ1-6, with D possibly matching TRBD1 (6 bases). The origin of this receptor is a male donor with ankylosing spondylitis. The sample taken for sequencing was blood, either unsorted or a sorted T cell fraction (not recorded which). CDR3 residues: CASSFGQPNSPLHF. CDR3 nucleotides: TGTGCCAGCAGCTTCGGACAGCCTAATTCACCCCTCCACTTT. The full variable domain, with the rest looked up from reference TRBV7-2 and TRBJ1-6, is GAGVSQSPSNKVTEKGKDVELRCDPISGHTALYWYRQSLGQGLEFLIYFQGNSAPDKSGLPSDRFSAERTGGSVSTLTIQRTQQEDSAVYLCASSFGQPNSPLHFGNGTRLTVT.